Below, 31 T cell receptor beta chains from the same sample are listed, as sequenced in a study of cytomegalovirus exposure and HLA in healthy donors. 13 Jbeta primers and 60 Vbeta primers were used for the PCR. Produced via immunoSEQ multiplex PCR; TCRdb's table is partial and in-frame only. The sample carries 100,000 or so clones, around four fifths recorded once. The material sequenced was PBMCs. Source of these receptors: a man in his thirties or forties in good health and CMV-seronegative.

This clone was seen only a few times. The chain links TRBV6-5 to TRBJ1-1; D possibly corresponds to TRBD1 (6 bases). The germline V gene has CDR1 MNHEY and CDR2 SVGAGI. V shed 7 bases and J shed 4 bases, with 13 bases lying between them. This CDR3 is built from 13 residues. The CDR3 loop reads CASTVQGGTEAFF. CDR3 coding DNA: TGTGCCAGCACCGTACAGGGTGGCACTGAAGCTTTCTTT.

The CDR3: CASSQVVAGGVSGNTIYF. Written as DNA, the CDR3 is TGCGCCAGCAGCCAAGTAGTAGCAGGGGGAGTCTCTGGAAACACCATATATTTT. The chain recombines TRBV4-3 with TRBJ1-3; the match to TRBD1 covers 7 bases. Germline trimming cut 1 base from V and 0 bases from J; bases unmatched to any gene: 9. This CDR3 spans 18 amino acids. CDR1 is LGHNA, CDR2 YSLEER, per germline.

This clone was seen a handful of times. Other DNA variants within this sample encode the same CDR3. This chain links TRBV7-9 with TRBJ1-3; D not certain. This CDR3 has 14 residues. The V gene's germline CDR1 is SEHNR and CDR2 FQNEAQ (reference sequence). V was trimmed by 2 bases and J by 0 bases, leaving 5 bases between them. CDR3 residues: CASSLRGSGNTIYF. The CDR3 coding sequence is TGTGCCAGCAGCTTACGAGGCTCTGGAAACACCATATATTTT.

The CDR3 DNA sequence: TGTGCCAGCAGCCCACGGCGGTCAGTCGTCTATGGCTACACCTTC. This sequence encodes CASSPRRSVVYGYTF. The gene calls are TRBV7-8 and TRBJ1-2; D is unresolved. Trimming left V 5 bases short and J 4 bases short, with 17 bases between. This CDR3 contains 15 residues. Germline CDR1 and CDR2: SGHVS and FQNEAQ. Full variable domain (outside the CDR3, taken from reference TRBV7-8 and TRBJ1-2): GAGVSQSPRYKVAKRGQDVALRCDPISGHVSLFWYQQALGQGPEFLTYFQNEAQLDKSGLPSDRFFAERPEGSVSTLKIQRTQQEDSAVYLCASSPRRSVVYGYTFGSGTRLTVV.

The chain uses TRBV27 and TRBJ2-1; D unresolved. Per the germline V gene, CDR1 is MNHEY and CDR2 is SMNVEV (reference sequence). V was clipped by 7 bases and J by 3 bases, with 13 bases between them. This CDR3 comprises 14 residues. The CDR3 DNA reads TGTGCCAGCACCCCTAGTCCCAACTACAATGAGCAGTTCTTC. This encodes CASTPSPNYNEQFF.

Written as DNA, the CDR3 is TGCAGCGTTTTCATTTACAGGGAAGATGGCTACACCTTC. It specifies CSVFIYREDGYTF. V gene TRBV29-1 combines with J gene TRBJ1-2; D might be TRBD1 (6 bases). The V end lost 5 bases, the J end lost 6 bases, and 16 bases lay between the germline ends. The CDR3 totals 13 residues. Germline V gene data show CDR1 as SQVTM and CDR2 as ANQGSEA.

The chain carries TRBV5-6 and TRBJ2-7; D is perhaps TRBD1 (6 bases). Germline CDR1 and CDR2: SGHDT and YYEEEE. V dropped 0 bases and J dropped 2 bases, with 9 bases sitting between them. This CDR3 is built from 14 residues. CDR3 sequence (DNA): TGTGCCAGCAGCTTGGTTACAGGGACCTACGAGCAGTACTTC. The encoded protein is CASSLVTGTYEQYF. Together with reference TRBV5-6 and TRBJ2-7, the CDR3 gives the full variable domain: DAGVTQSPTHLIKTRGQQVTLRCSPKSGHDTVSWYQQALGQGPQFIFQYYEEEERQRGNFPDRFSGHQFPNYSSELNVNALLLGDSALYLCASSLVTGTYEQYFGPGTRLTVT.

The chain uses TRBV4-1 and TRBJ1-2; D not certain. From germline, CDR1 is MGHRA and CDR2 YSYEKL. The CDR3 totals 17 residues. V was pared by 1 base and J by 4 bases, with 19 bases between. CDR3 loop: CASSQAPGGGATYGYTF. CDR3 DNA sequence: TGCGCCAGCAGCCAAGCCCCGGGAGGTGGAGCGACCTATGGCTACACCTTC.

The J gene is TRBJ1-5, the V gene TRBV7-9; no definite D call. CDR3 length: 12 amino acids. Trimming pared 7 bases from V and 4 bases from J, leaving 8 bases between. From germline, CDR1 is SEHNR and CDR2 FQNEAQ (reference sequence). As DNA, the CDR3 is TGTGCCAGCAACGAGGGAAATCAGCCCCAGCATTTT. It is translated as CASNEGNQPQHF.

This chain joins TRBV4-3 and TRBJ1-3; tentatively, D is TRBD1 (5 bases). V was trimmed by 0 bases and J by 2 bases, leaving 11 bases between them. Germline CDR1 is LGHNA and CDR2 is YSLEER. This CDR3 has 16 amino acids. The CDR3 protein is CASSQEVRGAGNTIYF. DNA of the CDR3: TGCGCCAGCAGCCAAGAGGTACGGGGGGCTGGAAACACCATATATTTT.

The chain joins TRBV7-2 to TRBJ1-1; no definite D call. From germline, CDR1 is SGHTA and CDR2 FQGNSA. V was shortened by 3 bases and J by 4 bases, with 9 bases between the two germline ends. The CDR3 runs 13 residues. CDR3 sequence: CASSLNLGTEAFF. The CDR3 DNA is TGTGCCAGCAGCTTGAATCTCGGCACTGAAGCTTTCTTT.

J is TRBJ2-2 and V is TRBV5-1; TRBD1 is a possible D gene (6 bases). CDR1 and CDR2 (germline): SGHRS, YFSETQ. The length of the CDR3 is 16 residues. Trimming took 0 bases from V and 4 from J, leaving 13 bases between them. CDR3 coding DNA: TGCGCCAGCAGCTTGGGTAAAACAGGGATCACCGGGGAGCTGTTTTTT. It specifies CASSLGKTGITGELFF.

In DNA form, the CDR3 reads TGTGCCAGCAGTGACATGGGCCTAGCGGGGGCCTACAATGAGCAGTTCTTC. Translated, it gives CASSDMGLAGAYNEQFF. The gene calls are TRBV6-1 and TRBJ2-1; 10 bases fit TRBD2. Germline-derived CDR1 and CDR2 are MNHNS and SASEGT. The CDR3 has 17 residues. V gave up 3 bases and J gave up 2 bases; unmatched junction bases: 7.

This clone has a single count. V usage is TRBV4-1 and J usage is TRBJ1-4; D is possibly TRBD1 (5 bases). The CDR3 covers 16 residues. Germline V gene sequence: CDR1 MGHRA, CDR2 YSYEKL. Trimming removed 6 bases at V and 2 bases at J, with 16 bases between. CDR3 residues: CASSPGARGTNEKLFF. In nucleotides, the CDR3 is TGCGCCAGCAGTCCCGGGGCCCGGGGGACTAATGAAAAACTGTTTTTT.

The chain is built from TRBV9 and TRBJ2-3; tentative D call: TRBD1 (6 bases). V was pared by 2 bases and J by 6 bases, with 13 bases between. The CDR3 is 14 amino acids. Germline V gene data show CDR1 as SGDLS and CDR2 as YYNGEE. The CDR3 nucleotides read TGTGCCAGCAGCGTGAGAACAGGGATCGATACGCAGTATTTT. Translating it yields CASSVRTGIDTQYF.

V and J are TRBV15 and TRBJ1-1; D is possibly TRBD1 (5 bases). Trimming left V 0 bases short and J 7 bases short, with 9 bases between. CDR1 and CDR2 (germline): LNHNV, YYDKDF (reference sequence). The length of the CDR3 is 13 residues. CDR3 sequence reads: CATSREPRDEAFF. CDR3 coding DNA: TGTGCCACCAGCAGAGAGCCCAGGGATGAAGCTTTCTTT.

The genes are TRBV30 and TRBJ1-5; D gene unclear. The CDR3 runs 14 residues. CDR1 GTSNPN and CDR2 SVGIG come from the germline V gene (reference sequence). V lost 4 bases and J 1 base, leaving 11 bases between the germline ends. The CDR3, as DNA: TGTGCCTGGAACAAGTTCGGGAGCAATCAGCCCCAGCATTTT. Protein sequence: CAWNKFGSNQPQHF.

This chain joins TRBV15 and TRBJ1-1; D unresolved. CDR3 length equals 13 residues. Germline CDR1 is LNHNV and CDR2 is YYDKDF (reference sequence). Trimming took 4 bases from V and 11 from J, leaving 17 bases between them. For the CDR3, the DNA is TGTGCCACCAGCACAACCGTTAAGTCGGAGGCTTTCTTT. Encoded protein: CATSTTVKSEAFF.

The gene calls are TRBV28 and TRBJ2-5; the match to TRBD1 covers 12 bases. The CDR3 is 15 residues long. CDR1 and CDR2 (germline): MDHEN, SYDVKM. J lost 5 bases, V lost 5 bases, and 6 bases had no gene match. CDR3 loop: CASSKGTGGWETQYF. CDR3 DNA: TGTGCCAGCAGTAAAGGGACAGGGGGCTGGGAGACCCAGTACTTC.

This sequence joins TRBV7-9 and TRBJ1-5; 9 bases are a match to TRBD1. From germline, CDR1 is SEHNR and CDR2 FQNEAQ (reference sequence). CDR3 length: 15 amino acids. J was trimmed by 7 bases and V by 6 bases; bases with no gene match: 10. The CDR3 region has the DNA TGTGCCAGCAGTACAGCCGGGACAGGGATCCAGCCCCAGCATTTT. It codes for CASSTAGTGIQPQHF.

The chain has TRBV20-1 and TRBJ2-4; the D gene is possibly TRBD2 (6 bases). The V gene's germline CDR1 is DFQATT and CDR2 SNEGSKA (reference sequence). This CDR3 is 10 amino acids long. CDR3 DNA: TGCGGGGGGTATGCAAATATTCAGTACTTC. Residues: CGGYANIQYF.

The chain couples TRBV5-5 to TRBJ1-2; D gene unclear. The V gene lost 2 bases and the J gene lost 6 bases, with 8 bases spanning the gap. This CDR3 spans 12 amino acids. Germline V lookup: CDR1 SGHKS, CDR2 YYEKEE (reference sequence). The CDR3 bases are TGTGCCAGCAGCTTTGCCGGGGATGGCTACACCTTC. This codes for CASSFAGDGYTF.

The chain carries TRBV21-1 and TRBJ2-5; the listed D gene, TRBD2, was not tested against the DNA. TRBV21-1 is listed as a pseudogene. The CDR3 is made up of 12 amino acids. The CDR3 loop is CASSPREETQYF. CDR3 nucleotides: TGTGCCAGCAGCCCTCGGGAGGAGACCCAGTACTTC.

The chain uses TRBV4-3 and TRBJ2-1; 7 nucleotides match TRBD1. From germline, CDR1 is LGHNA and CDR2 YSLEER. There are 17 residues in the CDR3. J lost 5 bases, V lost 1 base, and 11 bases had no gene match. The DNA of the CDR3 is TGCGCCAGCAGCCAAGCCCGAGACAGGGAAAGGAACAATGAGCAGTTCTTC. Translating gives CASSQARDRERNNEQFF.

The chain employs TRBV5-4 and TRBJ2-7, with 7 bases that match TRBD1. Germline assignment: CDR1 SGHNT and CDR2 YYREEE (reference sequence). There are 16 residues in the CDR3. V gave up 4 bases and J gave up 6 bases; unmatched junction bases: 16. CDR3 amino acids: CASSTKMTGPTSEQYF. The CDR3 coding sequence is TGTGCCAGCAGCACGAAGATGACAGGGCCTACTTCCGAGCAGTACTTC.

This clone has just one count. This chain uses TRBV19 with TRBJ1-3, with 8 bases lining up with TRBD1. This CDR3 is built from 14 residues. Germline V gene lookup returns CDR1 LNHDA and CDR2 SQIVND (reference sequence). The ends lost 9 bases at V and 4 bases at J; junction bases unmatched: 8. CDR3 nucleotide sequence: TGTGCCAGCAGTGGGACAGGTCTAGGAAACACCATATATTTT. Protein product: CASSGTGLGNTIYF.

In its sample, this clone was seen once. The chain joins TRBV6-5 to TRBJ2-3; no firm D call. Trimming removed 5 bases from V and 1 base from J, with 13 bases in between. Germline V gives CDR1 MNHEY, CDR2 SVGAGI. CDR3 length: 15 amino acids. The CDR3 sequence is CASSVSPAGTDTQYF. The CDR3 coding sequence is TGTGCCAGCAGTGTGTCACCGGCGGGCACAGATACGCAGTATTTT.

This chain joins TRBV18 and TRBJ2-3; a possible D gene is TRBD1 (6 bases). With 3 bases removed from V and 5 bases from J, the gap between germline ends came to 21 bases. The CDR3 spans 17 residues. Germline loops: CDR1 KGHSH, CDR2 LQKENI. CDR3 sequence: CASSPARAGGRIDTQYF. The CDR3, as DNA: TGTGCCAGCTCACCGGCGCGGGCTGGGGGCCGCATAGATACGCAGTATTTT.

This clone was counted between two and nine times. CDR3 sequence: CASSSGQGSLAEAFF. Here the CDR3 DNA reads TGTGCCAGCAGCTCCGGACAGGGAAGTTTGGCTGAAGCTTTCTTT. The chain employs TRBV7-2 and TRBJ1-1, with 8 bases lining up with TRBD1. CDR1 SGHTA and CDR2 FQGNSA come from the germline V gene. This CDR3 is built from 15 residues. J was trimmed by 6 bases and V by 4 bases; bases with no gene match: 10.

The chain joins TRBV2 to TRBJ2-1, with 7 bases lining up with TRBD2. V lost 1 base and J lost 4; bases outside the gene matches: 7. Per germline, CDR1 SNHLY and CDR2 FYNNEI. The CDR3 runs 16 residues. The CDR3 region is CASSEDAGEIYNEQFF. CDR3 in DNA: TGTGCCAGCAGTGAAGATGCGGGGGAAATTTACAATGAGCAGTTCTTC.

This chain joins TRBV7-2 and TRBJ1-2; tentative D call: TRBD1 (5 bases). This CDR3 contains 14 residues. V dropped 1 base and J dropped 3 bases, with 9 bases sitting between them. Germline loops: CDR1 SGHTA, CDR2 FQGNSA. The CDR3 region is CASSLGLGDYGYTF. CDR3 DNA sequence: TGTGCCAGCAGCTTAGGCCTAGGGGACTATGGCTACACCTTC.